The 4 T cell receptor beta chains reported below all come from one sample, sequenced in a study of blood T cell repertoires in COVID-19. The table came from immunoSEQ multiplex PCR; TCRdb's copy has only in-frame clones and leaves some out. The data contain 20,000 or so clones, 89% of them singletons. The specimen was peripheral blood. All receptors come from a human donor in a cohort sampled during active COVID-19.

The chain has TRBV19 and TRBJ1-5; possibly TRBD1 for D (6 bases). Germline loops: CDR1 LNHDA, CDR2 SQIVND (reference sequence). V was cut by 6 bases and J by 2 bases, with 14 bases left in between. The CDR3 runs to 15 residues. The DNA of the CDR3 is TGTGCCAGTAGCCGCTGGGGGCAGGGCAATCAGCCCCAGCATTTT. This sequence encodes CASSRWGQGNQPQHF.

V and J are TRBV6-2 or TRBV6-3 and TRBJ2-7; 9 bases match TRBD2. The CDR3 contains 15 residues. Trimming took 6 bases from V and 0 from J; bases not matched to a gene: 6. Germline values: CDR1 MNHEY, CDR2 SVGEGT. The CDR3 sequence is CASSRTSVSSYEQYF. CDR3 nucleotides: TGTGCCAGCAGCCGGACTAGCGTGAGCTCCTACGAGCAGTACTTC.

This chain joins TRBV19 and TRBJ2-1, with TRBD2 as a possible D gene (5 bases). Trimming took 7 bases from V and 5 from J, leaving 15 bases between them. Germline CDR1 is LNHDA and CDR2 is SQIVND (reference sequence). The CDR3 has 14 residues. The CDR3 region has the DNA TGTGCCAGTACCTCCGGTCCGGGAAACAATGAGCAGTTCTTC. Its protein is CASTSGPGNNEQFF.

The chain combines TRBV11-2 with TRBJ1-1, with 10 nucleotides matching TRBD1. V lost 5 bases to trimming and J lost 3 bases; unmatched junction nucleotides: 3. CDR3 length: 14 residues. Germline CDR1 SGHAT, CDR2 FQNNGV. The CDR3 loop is CASSGDRGDTEAFF. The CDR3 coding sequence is TGTGCCAGCAGCGGGGACAGGGGTGACACTGAAGCTTTCTTT.